The TCR beta chain described here comes from a study of T cells in Graves' hyperthyroidism and ophthalmopathy. The CDR3 contains 11 residues. CDR1 is DFQATT and CDR2 is SNEGSKA in the germline V gene (reference sequence). The V and J ends lost 7 bases and 5 bases respectively, with 10 bases between them. There were TCR beta CDR3 regions amplified from RNA transcripts. The HTBI primer set drove a first-round RT-PCR of the TCR CDR3. TCRdb itself ran the multiplex PCR reads through MiXCR, one entry per CDR3 protein. Of around 450,000 distinct CDR3 sequences listed, roughly 14% were seen once; the top ten hold 11% to 15%. Patients aged 18 to 65 with hyperthyroidism were newly diagnosed, with duration under 2 months. The authors took PBMCs from 10 ml fresh peripheral blood. This clonotype was seen only a few times.

This sequence was found in a young woman with Graves' hyperthyroidism. The V gene is TRBV20-1, the J gene TRBJ2-3; D is undetermined. The sample comprised blood. The CDR3 spells CSVPLGDTQYF. In nucleotides, the CDR3 is TGCAGTGTTCCCCTGGGAGATACGCAGTATTTT.